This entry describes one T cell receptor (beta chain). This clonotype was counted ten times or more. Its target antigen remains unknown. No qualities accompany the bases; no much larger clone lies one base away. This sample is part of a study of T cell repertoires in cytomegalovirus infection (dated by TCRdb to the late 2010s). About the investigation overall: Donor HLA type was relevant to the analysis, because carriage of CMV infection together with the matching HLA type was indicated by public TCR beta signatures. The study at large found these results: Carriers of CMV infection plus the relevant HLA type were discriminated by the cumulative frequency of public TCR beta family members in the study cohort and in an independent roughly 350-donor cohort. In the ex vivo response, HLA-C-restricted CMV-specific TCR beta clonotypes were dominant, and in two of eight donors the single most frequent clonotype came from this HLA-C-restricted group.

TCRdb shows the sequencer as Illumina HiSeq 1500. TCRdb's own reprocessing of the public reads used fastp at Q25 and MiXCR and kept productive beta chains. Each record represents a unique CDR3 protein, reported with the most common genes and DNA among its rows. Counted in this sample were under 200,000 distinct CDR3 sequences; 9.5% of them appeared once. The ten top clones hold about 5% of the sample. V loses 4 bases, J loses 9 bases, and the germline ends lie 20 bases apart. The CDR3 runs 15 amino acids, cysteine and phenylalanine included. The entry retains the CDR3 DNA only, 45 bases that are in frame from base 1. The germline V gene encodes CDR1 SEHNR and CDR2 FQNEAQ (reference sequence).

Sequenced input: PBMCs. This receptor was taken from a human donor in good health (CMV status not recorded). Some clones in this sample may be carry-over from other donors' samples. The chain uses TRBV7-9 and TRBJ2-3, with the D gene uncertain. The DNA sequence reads TGTGCCAGCAGCTCCAATTGGGTCCTGACTTCGACGCAGTATTTT. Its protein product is CASSSNWVLTSTQYF. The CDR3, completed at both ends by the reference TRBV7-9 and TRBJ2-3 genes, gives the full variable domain DTGVSQNPRHKITKRGQNVTFRCDPISEHNRLYWYRQTLGQGPEFLTYFQNEAQLEKSRLLSDRFSAERPKGSFSTLEIQRTEQGDSAMYLCASSSNWVLTSTQYFGPGTRLTVL.